The sample holds a few counts of the clone carrying this T cell receptor (beta chain). Its antigen is not identified. The germline V gene encodes CDR1 WSHSY and CDR2 SAAADI. The CDR3 totals 13 residues. J lost 7 bases, V lost 8 bases, and 9 bases had no gene match. This sample is part of a study of blood T cells in healthy people across ages. The study, taken as a whole, reports: Long-lived donors exceeded aged donors in naive CD4+ cells and diversity.

A second PCR, run for roughly 7 to 12 cycles, used a sample-barcoded 5' primer plus a J-beta primer mix. TCRdb reanalysed the 5' RACE reads using MiXCR and keeps one entry per CDR3 protein. The sample contains some 1,000,000 distinct CDR3 sequences, roughly a quarter of which appear only once. The same specimen was also included in a second study, on T cells of mothers and their children. According to that study: Inherited differences only slightly affect thymic shaping of TCR recombination output.

The sample was blood. V and J are TRBV10-2 and TRBJ2-5; 8 bases are shared with TRBD2. This receptor was taken from a girl aged 2 to 10 in good health. The CDR3 is CASGPGGLRTQYF. The CDR3 nucleotides are TGCGCCAGCGGCCCGGGGGGGCTGCGGACCCAGTACTTC.